This entry is about one TCR beta chain. The data were taken from a study of patients and donors after allogeneic stem cell transplantation. Each CDR3 protein gets one entry after TCRdb re-called the RT-PCR reads with MiXCR. The sample lists around 170,000 distinct CDR3 sequences; roughly 22% were seen once. With 3 bases clipped from V and 7 bases from J, the junction kept 4 bases outside the gene matches. The CDR3 spans 14 residues. The germline gives CDR1 KGHDR, CDR2 SFDVKD. The J gene is TRBJ1-5, the V gene TRBV24-1; TRBD1 aligns across 8 bases. Sequences were obtained from blood, either unsorted or a sorted T cell fraction (not recorded which). The origin of this receptor is a human donor who was either an allogeneic HSCT recipient or a stem cell or donor lymphocyte infusion donor (not recorded which). It is not recorded whose cells these are; they may come from a transplant donor. CDR3 nucleotide sequence: TGTGCCACCAGTGATCCCGGACAGGGACAGCCCCAGCATTTT. This sequence encodes CATSDPGQGQPQHF.